This T cell receptor (beta chain) was captured by sequencing in a study of identical twins. TCRdb re-called the 5' RACE reads through MiXCR, storing one row per CDR3 protein. The profile shows 430,000 or so distinct CDR3 sequences, roughly a quarter of them singletons. These sequences were also reported in another study, on T cells expressing NK-cell markers.

The specimen was CD4+ T cells sorted from blood. This TCR was recovered from a woman younger than 30 in good health.

The DNA for the CDR3 is TGTGCCAGTAGTAGGAGGGGGCAGGATCAGCCCCAGCATTTT. Amino acids: CASSRRGQDQPQHF. The rearrangement uses TRBV19 and TRBJ1-5; 7 nucleotides agree with TRBD1. The germline CDR1 and CDR2 sequences are LNHDA and SQIVND (reference sequence). V was clipped by 4 bases and J by 5 bases; unmatched bases: 5. The CDR3 has 14 residues.